The next 15 T cell receptor beta chains were all read from a single sample in a study of tumor and adjacent non-tumor tissue in lung cancer. Three rounds of nested PCR, following a modified ARM-PCR protocol, produced the TCRbeta library. TCRdb recomputed calls from the multiplex PCR reads with MiXCR, one row per CDR3 protein. The sample carries roughly 120,000 distinct CDR3 sequences, 62% recorded once. The template was RNA from unsorted bulk tissue. More than 3 cm separated this lung sample from the edge of the tumor. The sample taken for sequencing was distant non-tumor lung tissue. The source of these receptors is a man in his sixties with non-small cell lung cancer.

The rearrangement joins TRBV7-9 to TRBJ1-2; D call uncertain. The CDR3 sequence is 12 residues long. Germline CDR1 is SEHNR and CDR2 is FQNEAQ (reference sequence). Trimming removed 4 bases from V and 6 bases from J, with 9 bases in between. CDR3 loop: CASSSSEDGYTF. The CDR3 bases are TGTGCCAGCAGCTCAAGTGAGGATGGCTACACCTTC.

This clonotype showed up many times. The rearrangement uses TRBV4-2 and TRBJ2-3; a possible D gene is TRBD2 (6 bases). Trimming pared 0 bases from V and 0 bases from J, leaving 19 bases between. Germline V gives CDR1 LGHNA, CDR2 YNFKEQ. The CDR3 runs to 19 residues. The CDR3 sequence is CASSQDGRGNRYSTDTQYF. CDR3 nucleotide sequence: TGTGCCAGCAGCCAAGATGGGCGCGGGAATCGATATAGCACAGATACGCAGTATTTT.

The table lists this clonotype with many counts. The gene calls are TRBV20-1 and TRBJ1-3, with 8 bases that match TRBD1. CDR1 DFQATT and CDR2 SNEGSKA come from the germline V gene (reference sequence). The CDR3 loop spans 15 amino acids. V was pared by 6 bases and J by 0 bases, with 7 bases of the junction left unmatched. The CDR3 DNA sequence: TGCAGTGCCAGTCCCACAGGGGGCTCTGGAAACACCATATATTTT. It translates to CSASPTGGSGNTIYF.

With regard to this clonotype: The germline gene is not matched at one end of the junction; a read error may be the cause. V and J are TRBV12-3 or TRBV12-4 and TRBJ1-1; D not certain. The CDR3 sequence is 13 residues long. The CDR3 reads CARSQRENTEAFF. The CDR3 coding sequence is TGTGCCAGGAGTCAAAGGGAGAACACTGAAGCTTTTTTT.

This clonotype was observed a handful of times. V and J are TRBV11-2 and TRBJ2-3, with D uncertain. V gave up 4 bases and J gave up 15 bases, with 14 bases separating them. CDR1 is SGHAT and CDR2 is FQNNGV in the germline V gene. The CDR3 spans 11 residues. CDR3 region: CASSSAIERYF. DNA for the CDR3: TGTGCCAGCAGCTCGGCGATTGAGCGATATTTT.

As concerns this clonotype: At one end, the junction sequence differs from germline, possibly due to a read error. The genes are TRBV4-2 and TRBJ2-2, with D perhaps being TRBD1 or TRBD2 (5 bases each). Germline-derived CDR1 and CDR2 are LGHNA and YNFKEQ. The CDR3 loop spans 17 amino acids. CDR3 nucleotide sequence: TGTGCCAGCAGCCGAGATAGGGGATTTCCGAACACCGGGGAGCTGAATTTT. Its protein is CASSRDRGFPNTGELNF.

Regarding this clonotype: One junction end disagrees with the germline gene, perhaps due to a read error. This sequence joins TRBV5-1 and TRBJ1-1; 7 bases are shared with TRBD1. The CDR3 extends over 13 amino acids. Per germline, CDR1 SGHRS and CDR2 YFSETQ. The CDR3 coding sequence is TGCGCCAGCAGCTTGAGACAGGGTAGTGAAGCTTTATTT. Amino acid sequence: CASSLRQGSEALF.

As to this clonotype: An end of the junction differs from the germline gene, which may be a read error. The chain links TRBV5-5 to TRBJ2-2; a possible D gene is TRBD2 (5 bases). From germline, CDR1 is SGHKS and CDR2 YYEKEE (reference sequence). This CDR3 comprises 14 residues. The CDR3 DNA reads TGTGCCAGCAGCTTGGGGGCGGGCACCGGGGAGCTTTTTTTT. As protein: CASSLGAGTGELFF. The entire variable domain, with the rest obtained from reference TRBV5-5 and TRBJ2-2, is as follows: DAGVTQSPTHLIKTRGQQVTLRCSPISGHKSVSWYQQVLGQGPQFIFQYYEKEERGRGNFPDRFSARQFPNYSSELNVNALLLGDSALYLCASSLGAGTGELFFGEGSRLTVL.

In the case of this clonotype: One junction end does not reproduce the germline sequence, and a read error may be involved. The genes are TRBV7-8 and TRBJ2-2; the D is unclear. The CDR3 spans 15 residues. Germline V gene lookup returns CDR1 SGHVS and CDR2 FQNEAQ. The CDR3 sequence: CASSLLTKGPGELFF. The CDR3 bases are TGTGCTAGCAGCTTACTGACGAAGGGTCCCGGGGAGCTGTTTTTT.

With regard to this clonotype: This sequence may be a read error, since a much larger clone differs from it by one base. DNA for the CDR3: TGTGCCAGCTCGACTAGCGGGGGGGTCCTGGGTGAGCAGTTCTTC. This sequence encodes CASSTSGGVLGEQFF. The chain carries TRBV6-6 and TRBJ2-1; 14 nucleotides align to TRBD2. Germline V CDR1 and CDR2: MNHNY, SVGAGI (reference sequence). CDR3 length: 15 amino acids. Trimming removed 8 bases from V and 9 bases from J; junction bases left unmatched: 9.

In the case of this clonotype: Given the absence of the conserved phenylalanine or tryptophan at the CDR3 end, a read error is likely. CDR3 region: CANSQAFRGGEKLFL. The CDR3 nucleotides are TGCGCCAACAGCCAAGCGTTTCGGGGAGGTGAAAAACTGTTTCTT. The chain links TRBV4-1 to TRBJ1-4; no definite D call. The CDR3 loop spans 15 amino acids. Germline V gene sequence: CDR1 MGHRA, CDR2 YSYEKL.

With regard to this clonotype: This may stem from a read error, because a much larger clone lies one nucleotide away. J is TRBJ1-2 and V is TRBV6-1; D gene unclear. Germline CDR1 and CDR2: MNHNS and SASEGT. The CDR3 is 14 amino acids. CDR3 amino acids: CVSSGGTEVYGYTF. CDR3 in DNA: TGTGTCAGCAGTGGAGGAACGGAGGTCTATGGCTACACCTTC.

As for this clonotype: One junction end disagrees with the germline gene, perhaps due to a read error. The rearrangement uses TRBV29-1 and TRBJ2-1; 8 nucleotides match TRBD2. CDR1 and CDR2 (germline): SQVTM, ANQGSEA. The CDR3 is made up of 15 amino acids. The DNA of the CDR3 is TGCAGTGTTGGACCGGGGGGGACCTCCAACAATGAGCAGTTCTTC. It translates to CSVGPGGTSNNEQFF.

The chain joins TRBV11-1 to TRBJ2-7; either TRBD1 or TRBD2 may supply D (6 bases each). The germline V and J ends were trimmed by 5 bases and 10 bases, with 24 bases remaining between them. Per germline, CDR1 SGHAT and CDR2 FQDESV (reference sequence). The CDR3 length is 15 residues. CDR3: CASSIAGRGRYNQYF. The CDR3 region has the DNA TGTGCCAGCAGCATCGCGGGACGGGGGCGTTACAATCAGTACTTC.

This clonotype showed up many times. The J gene is TRBJ2-1, the V gene TRBV20-1, with D hard to call. Germline V CDR1 and CDR2: DFQATT, SNEGSKA (reference sequence). This CDR3 is 12 amino acids long. V was shortened by 3 bases and J by 8 bases, with 11 bases between the two germline ends. The chain's CDR3 is CSARDGLDEQFF. Here the CDR3 DNA reads TGCAGTGCTAGGGATGGCCTGGATGAGCAGTTCTTC.